A selection of T cell receptor beta chains follows, all from one sample in a study of spatial heterogeneity in lung cancer. TCRdb reanalysed the 5' RACE reads using MiXCR and keeps one entry per CDR3 protein. The sample has about 82,000 distinct CDR3 sequences, 10% to 15% seen once. The source was PBMCs, collected at surgery. All receptors derive from a male donor with early-stage non-small cell lung cancer. Both conserved end residues are part of each CDR3. D genes are given only for firm matches. Only some rows state a clone size, as once, few, many or a class for expanded clones.

>many|TRBJ1-2|TRBV29-1|TRBD1
TGCAGCGTTCCCTACAGACAGGGTCGCTCTGGCTACACCTTC
CSVPYRQGRSGYTF
>few|TRBJ2-1|TRBV11-3|-
TGTGCCAGCAGCGCCCAGTCTTACAATGAGCAGTTCTTC
CASSAQSYNEQFF
>few|TRBJ1-1|TRBV7-2|-
TGTGCCAGCAGCTTTACAGCGGGGACTGAAGCTTTCTTT
CASSFTAGTEAFF
>few|TRBJ1-2|TRBV27|-
TGTGCCAGCAGTTTAGCTGGGTCCTACGGCTACACCTTC
CASSLAGSYGYTF
>few|TRBJ2-5|TRBV3-1|TRBD2
TGTGCCAGCAGCCACCAACCGGGACTAGCGGTAGAGACCCAGTACTTC
CASSHQPGLAVETQYF
>many|TRBJ1-1|TRBV20-1|TRBD1
TGCAGTGCTAGAGGGACAGGGGGCGCGACGGCTGAAGCTTTCTTT
CSARGTGGATAEAFF
>few|TRBJ2-3|TRBV11-2|TRBD2
TGTGCCAGCAGACTCAATAGCGGGAGTAACCGGGATACGCAGTATTTT
CASRLNSGSNRDTQYF
>many|TRBJ2-2|TRBV29-1|TRBD1
TGCAGCGTCGCACAGGGGAGCACCGGGGAGCTGTTTTTT
CSVAQGSTGELFF
>-|TRBJ2-3|TRBV27|TRBD1
TGTGCCAGCAGTGACAGGGTCACAGATACGCAGTATTTT
CASSDRVTDTQYF
>few|TRBJ2-4|TRBV7-9|-
TGTGCCAGCAGCCCCCGGACATCTGAAGATACCAAAAACATTCAGTACTTC
CASSPRTSEDTKNIQYF
>-|TRBJ2-2|TRBV18|-
TGTGCCAGCTCACGTCAGACCGACACCGGGGAGCTGTTTTTT
CASSRQTDTGELFF
>few|TRBJ1-5|TRBV28|TRBD1
TGTGCCAGCAGTTTTGCAGGGGGCGAGGGGAAGCCCCAGCATTTT
CASSFAGGEGKPQHF
>few|TRBJ2-7|TRBV27|-
TGTGCCAGCAGTTCGATCCCGTCCTACGAGCAGTACTTC
CASSSIPSYEQYF
>many|TRBJ1-2|TRBV29-1|-
TGCAGCGTTGATCAGGGACGGGGCTACACCTTC
CSVDQGRGYTF
>few|TRBJ2-5|TRBV7-8|-
TGTGCCAGCGGAAGGTACCAAGAGACCCAGTACTTC
CASGRYQETQYF
>-|TRBJ2-3|TRBV11-2|TRBD2
TGTGCCAGCAGCCACTATCGGTGGGTAGCGGGAGCGGCAGATACGCAGTATTTT
CASSHYRWVAGAADTQYF
>-|TRBJ1-5|TRBV6-1|-
TGTGCCAGCAGTGAGTTGGATGGAGGCAATCAGCCCCAGCATTTT
CASSELDGGNQPQHF
>-|TRBJ2-1|TRBV3-1|-
TGTGCCAGCAGCTTTAGTGGGAATGAGCAGTTCTTC
CASSFSGNEQFF
>many|TRBJ2-5|TRBV12-3/TRBV12-4|-
TGTGCCAGCGCCTGGAGGGGAGAAGAGACCCAGTACTTC
CASAWRGEETQYF
>few|TRBJ1-1|TRBV3-1|-
TGTGCCAGCAGCCCCGCGAGCCAGGGGCGGTCTGAAGCTTTCTTT
CASSPASQGRSEAFF
>few|TRBJ2-3|TRBV7-9|-
TGTGCCAGCAGCCAAGTTGCAGATACGCAGTATTTT
CASSQVADTQYF
>-|TRBJ2-1|TRBV7-3|-
TGTGCCAGCAGCTCGGACGGAAGCTCCTACAATGAGCAGTTCTTC
CASSSDGSSYNEQFF
>many|TRBJ2-2|TRBV29-1|-
TGCAGCGTCCTAAACACCGGGGAGCTGTTTTTT
CSVLNTGELFF
>-|TRBJ1-1|TRBV7-9|TRBD1
TGTGCCAGCAGCCATGACAGGGAAGAAGCTTTCTTT
CASSHDREEAFF
>many|TRBJ1-1|TRBV11-2|-
TGTGCCAGCAGCTCCCGAGGGGCTTTCTTT
CASSSRGAFF
>few|TRBJ2-7|TRBV6-6|-
TGTGCCAGCAGCCGCCAGGGCGGCTCCTACGAGCAGTACTTC
CASSRQGGSYEQYF
>many|TRBJ1-1|TRBV2|-
TGTGCCAGCAGTGTCAGGGACACTGAAGCTTTCTTT
CASSVRDTEAFF
>few|TRBJ1-5|TRBV19|-
TGTGCCAGTAGTATAGATCTAGGGGGAGCAGGACCTCCCCAGCATTTT
CASSIDLGGAGPPQHF
>-|TRBJ1-2|TRBV30|-
TGTGCCTGGGTGGGGGGTAACTATGGCTACACCTTC
CAWVGGNYGYTF
>-|TRBJ2-7|TRBV29-1|-
TGCAGCGGCCTGACAGACTCTGGGGAGCAGTACTTC
CSGLTDSGEQYF
>few|TRBJ2-7|TRBV29-1|-
TGCAGCGTCAGGGGCGGGAGCTCCTACGAGCAGTACTTC
CSVRGGSSYEQYF
>few|TRBJ2-7|TRBV19|-
TGTGCCAGTAGTCCCGGACGGACCTACGAGCAGTACTTC
CASSPGRTYEQYF
>-|TRBJ2-7|TRBV6-2/TRBV6-3|-
TGTGCCAGCAGTTCCCCTCGGAGGGGCCTGTCCTACGAGCAGTACTTC
CASSSPRRGLSYEQYF
>few|TRBJ2-1|TRBV24-1|-
TGTGCCACCAGTGACTATAGCGTCGGAGTGTCGGAGCAGTTCTTC
CATSDYSVGVSEQFF
>medium-sized|TRBJ2-7|TRBV30|-
TGTGCCTGGAGCCGGGACGAGGGACTTTACGAGCAGTACTTC
CAWSRDEGLYEQYF
>few|TRBJ2-7|TRBV20-1|TRBD1
TGCAGTGCTCTAGACAGGGGTGCGAGCGAGCAGTACTTC
CSALDRGASEQYF
>many|TRBJ1-1|TRBV11-2|-
TGTGCCAGCAGCTTAGGTCCAGGGGCTTCGAACACTGAAGCTTTCTTT
CASSLGPGASNTEAFF
>-|TRBJ2-1|TRBV5-1|TRBD1
TGCGCCAGCAGCGTGGACAGGGTATACAATGAGCAGTTCTTC
CASSVDRVYNEQFF
>many|TRBJ2-7|TRBV2|TRBD1
TGTGCCAGCACTGCGACAGGGGGTAACTACGAGCAGTACTTC
CASTATGGNYEQYF
>-|TRBJ2-2|TRBV9|TRBD2
TGTGCCAGCAGCGTAGCCGGGGGGGTCGCCACCGGGGAGCTGTTTTTT
CASSVAGGVATGELFF
>few|TRBJ1-2|TRBV7-9|-
TGTGCCAGCAGCCCCCCGGGGCACTATGGCTACACCTTC
CASSPPGHYGYTF
>few|TRBJ1-1|TRBV11-2|-
TGTGCCAGCACCGTCGGGGTCGGGGGTGAAGCTTTCTTT
CASTVGVGGEAFF
>few|TRBJ1-1|TRBV5-6|TRBD1
TGTGCCAGCACCCTGCTCGGGACAGGGAACACTGAAGCTTTCTTT
CASTLLGTGNTEAFF
>-|TRBJ1-5|TRBV4-2|-
TGTGCCAGCAGCCAAGATATAGAAGGGTATAATCAGCCCCAGCATTTT
CASSQDIEGYNQPQHF
>few|TRBJ1-1|TRBV7-9|-
TGTGCCAGCAGCCCCGCCGGGGCTGAAGCTTTCTTT
CASSPAGAEAFF